This record looks at one T cell receptor beta chain sequence and its context. The data were produced by immunoSEQ multiplex PCR, yet TCRdb's version contains in-frame clones alone and is incomplete. The sample holds tens of thousands of clones, 93% seen once. These data originate in a study of technical replicates of blood from several donors. The CDR3 runs to 13 residues. CDR1 MNHNS and CDR2 SASEGT come from the germline V gene. V was pared by 7 bases and J by 5 bases, with 5 bases of the junction left unmatched. Sequenced input: T cells isolated from PBMCs. This sequence was found in a human donor in good health. V gene TRBV6-1 combines with J gene TRBJ2-5, with 9 bases matching TRBD2. The DNA of the CDR3 is TGTGCCAGCAAGCGGGAGGCGTGGGAGACCCAGTACTTC. This encodes CASKREAWETQYF.